The entry below describes one T cell receptor beta chain. Its antigen is undetermined. The germline gives CDR1 LGHNA, CDR2 YNFKEQ. The junction had 14 bases not matched to a gene; V was cut back by 1 base and J by 3 bases. The CDR3 extends over 18 amino acids. This sample is part of a study of response to subunit inactivated influenza vaccine. Study results and caveats: With each seasonal influenza vaccination, the authors suggested, few new T cells are recruited.

TCRdb recomputed calls from the RT-PCR reads with MiXCR, one row per CDR3 protein. This sample yields approximately 500,000 distinct CDR3 sequences, of which 10% to 15% are seen a single time; around 13% belongs to the top ten. The rearrangement joins TRBV4-2 to TRBJ2-5; 7 bases map to TRBD2. The sequencing here drew on PBMCs from blood, taken roughly 6 weeks after vaccination. The sequence derives from a man aged 45-65 years who received an inactivated influenza vaccine. The CDR3 is CASSQGVLRERFKETQYF. In DNA form, the CDR3 reads TGTGCCAGCAGCCAAGGGGTCCTGCGGGAGCGCTTTAAAGAGACCCAGTACTTC.